The 32 T cell receptor beta chains given below trace back to one sample, sequenced in a study of OX40 agonist ivuxolimab in advanced cancers. The library was built by means of the immunoSEQ multiplex PCR assay. TCRdb provides this immuneACCESS table in a form limited to in-frame rearrangements. Some clones are lacking; in checked studies, under half of them reflect an unresolved V gene, and why the rest are absent is not known. For this sample the table gives about 88,000 clones, of which about 87% were detected only once. Of the sample, around 1.6% is held by the ten largest clones. This specimen was CD4+ or CD8+ T cells sorted from blood, taken in a trial of the OX40 agonist ivuxolimab. These receptor sequences come from an adult with an advanced solid tumor such as melanoma, head and neck, liver or kidney cancer.

The V gene is TRBV7-3, the J gene TRBJ2-5; 11 bases map to TRBD2. Trimming took 5 bases from V and 4 from J; bases not matched to a gene: 6. Germline-derived CDR1 and CDR2 are SGHTA and FQGTGA. The CDR3 totals 15 residues. The CDR3 sequence is CASSVAGGRGETQYF. CDR3 nucleotides: TGTGCCAGCAGCGTAGCGGGGGGGCGCGGAGAGACCCAGTACTTC. The complete variable domain, with remaining parts taken from reference TRBV7-3 and TRBJ2-5, reads GAGVSQTPSNKVTEKGKYVELRCDPISGHTALYWYRQSLGQGPEFLIYFQGTGAADDSGLPNDRFFAVRPEGSVSTLKIQRTERGDSAVYLCASSVAGGRGETQYFGPGTRLLVL.

V and J are TRBV29-1 and TRBJ2-5; D remains unclear. This CDR3 is 13 amino acids long. Looked up from germline, CDR1 is SQVTM and CDR2 is ANQGSEA. The V gene lost 3 bases and the J gene lost 4 bases, with 12 bases spanning the gap. This CDR3 is CSVEGNTLETQYF. Written as DNA, the CDR3 is TGCAGCGTTGAGGGGAACACATTAGAGACCCAGTACTTC.

The rearrangement joins TRBV12-5 to TRBJ2-3; 7 nucleotides line up with TRBD2. This CDR3 spans 13 amino acids. In germline, CDR1 is LGHNT, CDR2 FRNRAP. V was pared by 3 bases and J by 5 bases, with 2 bases of the junction left unmatched. The CDR3 protein is CASGLAGLDTQYF. CDR3 DNA: TGTGCTAGTGGTTTAGCGGGGTTAGATACGCAGTATTTT.

V gene TRBV6-5 combines with J gene TRBJ1-5; D is undetermined. The CDR3 covers 13 residues. The V and J ends lost 6 bases and 0 bases respectively, with 6 bases between them. Germline V CDR1 and CDR2: MNHEY, SVGAGI. The CDR3 is CASSPYSNQPQHF. For the CDR3, the DNA is TGTGCCAGCAGCCCCTATAGCAATCAGCCCCAGCATTTT.

CDR3 region: CASSRRNTEAFF. The CDR3 coding sequence is TGTGCCAGCAGTCGAAGGAACACTGAAGCTTTCTTT. The chain links TRBV6-5 to TRBJ1-1; the D is unclear. Trimming shortened V by 5 bases and J by 1 base, and 5 bases separated the two germline ends. CDR1 is MNHEY, CDR2 SVGAGI, per germline. There are 12 residues in the CDR3.

V gene TRBV20-1 combines with J gene TRBJ2-5; D call uncertain. The germline V and J ends were trimmed by 1 base and 4 bases, with 4 bases remaining between them. The CDR3 contains 11 residues. Germline CDR1 DFQATT, CDR2 SNEGSKA (reference sequence). This chain's CDR3 is CSARGVETQYF. DNA for the CDR3: TGCAGTGCTAGAGGGGTAGAGACCCAGTACTTC.

The chain is built from TRBV10-2 and TRBJ1-1; 9 bases line up with TRBD1. CDR1 WSHSY and CDR2 SAAADI come from the germline V gene. Losses at the gene ends were 1 base for V and 1 base for J; bases not matched to a gene: 1. The CDR3 contains 15 residues. Written as DNA, the CDR3 is TGCGCCAGCAGTGAGTGGGGACAGGGGAACACTGAAGCTTTCTTT. Its translation is CASSEWGQGNTEAFF.

This clone showed up just a few times. The V call is TRBV11-3, the J call TRBJ2-7; D is ambiguous. CDR3 length equals 13 residues. Germline CDR1 and CDR2: SGHNT and YENEEA. V was shortened by 5 bases and J by 7 bases, with 15 bases between the two germline ends. The DNA for the CDR3 is TGTGCCAGCAGCCCAGACACTCAAGGAGAGCAGTACTTC. As protein: CASSPDTQGEQYF.

The gene calls are TRBV11-2 and TRBJ2-5; 11 bases line up with TRBD1. CDR3 length: 15 amino acids. CDR1 is SGHAT, CDR2 FQNNGV, per germline. The V gene end was trimmed by 4 bases and the J gene end by 5 bases; junction bases not matched to a gene: 6. CDR3: CASSSGTGGRETQYF. CDR3 nucleotide sequence: TGTGCCAGCAGCTCGGGGACAGGGGGGAGGGAGACCCAGTACTTC.

The rearrangement uses TRBV6-1 and TRBJ1-3; D not resolved. Looked up from germline, CDR1 is MNHNS and CDR2 is SASEGT. With 8 bases removed from V and 3 bases from J, the gap between germline ends came to 5 bases. The CDR3 consists of 11 residues. The CDR3 DNA sequence: TGTGCCAGCTTGTTTGGAAACACCATATATTTT. It yields the protein CASLFGNTIYF.

A word on this clone: The conserved phenylalanine or tryptophan is not found at the CDR3 terminus, so this likely reflects a read error. It is unclear where the CDR3 begins or ends on the DNA, so no DNA is shown, and the CDR3 is as TCRdb lists it. The J gene is TRBJ1-1, the V gene TRBV6-5; the D call of TRBD1 is as the table states it, not checked on the DNA. Germline V gene sequence: CDR1 MNHEY, CDR2 SVGAGI. Inclusive of both ends, the CDR3 amounts to 11 amino acids. CDR3 sequence reads: CASSGRTGQLI.

The CDR3 bases are TGCGCCAGCAGCGACGGACAGGGGGCGACTGAAGCTTTCTTT. Its translation is CASSDGQGATEAFF. The V call is TRBV5-1, the J call TRBJ1-1; 11 bases agree with TRBD1. Germline V lookup: CDR1 SGHRS, CDR2 YFSETQ. This CDR3 has 14 amino acids. The V segment lost 4 bases and the J segment 5 bases; nucleotides outside the gene matches: 4.

This clone occurred once. The CDR3 sequence: CASSKSSVGTEAFF. CDR3 sequence (DNA): TGTGCCAGTAGTAAGAGTTCGGTGGGGACTGAAGCTTTCTTT. The chain employs TRBV19 and TRBJ1-1, with D unresolved. The germline V gene encodes CDR1 LNHDA and CDR2 SQIVND (reference sequence). Between the trimmed V and J ends, which lost 4 bases and 5 bases, there was a span of 14 bases. The CDR3 covers 14 residues.

This clone has only a few counts. The V call is TRBV7-6, the J call TRBJ2-7; 12 bases map to TRBD2. Unmatched junction bases numbered 2, after V lost 5 bases and J lost 3 bases. From germline, CDR1 is SGHVS and CDR2 FNYEAQ. This CDR3 has 14 residues. The CDR3 nucleotides are TGTGCCAGCAGCACTAGCGGGGGGAGCTACGAGCAGTACTTC. Amino acids: CASSTSGGSYEQYF.

The V call is TRBV19, the J call TRBJ1-1; no clear D gene. Trimming cost V 6 bases and J 4 bases, with 18 bases left between them. The CDR3 is 15 amino acids. Germline CDR1 LNHDA, CDR2 SQIVND (reference sequence). CDR3 loop: CASRPLTGYGTEAFF. The DNA for the CDR3 is TGTGCCAGTAGGCCATTGACGGGGTATGGCACTGAAGCTTTCTTT. Full variable domain (missing parts from reference TRBV19 and TRBJ1-1): DGGITQSPKYLFRKEGQNVTLSCEQNLNHDAMYWYRQDPGQGLRLIYYSQIVNDFQKGDIAEGYSVSREKKESFPLTVTSAQKNPTAFYLCASRPLTGYGTEAFFGQGTRLTVV.

The chain links TRBV14 to TRBJ2-7; 9 bases are shared with TRBD2. Germline CDR1 reads SGHDN; CDR2 reads FVKESK. V was clipped by 2 bases and J by 3 bases; unmatched bases: 14. CDR3 length: 18 residues. The DNA of the CDR3 is TGTGCCAGCAGCCAAACCCTCGGACTAGCGAAATGGGGCTACGAGCAGTACTTC. Residues: CASSQTLGLAKWGYEQYF.

The chain has TRBV5-1 and TRBJ2-3, with a weak D call TRBD1 (7 bases). Per the germline V gene, CDR1 is SGHRS and CDR2 is YFSETQ. The length of the CDR3 is 18 residues. V was pared by 1 base and J by 0 bases, with 18 bases between. CDR3 protein: CASSLIVQGGSSTDTQYF. The CDR3 bases are TGCGCCAGCAGCTTGATCGTCCAGGGGGGCTCTAGCACAGATACGCAGTATTTT. Variable domain in full (rest from reference TRBV5-1 and TRBJ2-3): KAGVTQTPRYLIKTRGQQVTLSCSPISGHRSVSWYQQTPGQGLQFLFEYFSETQRNKGNFPGRFSGRQFSNSRSEMNVSTLELGDSALYLCASSLIVQGGSSTDTQYFGPGTRLTVL.

V and J are TRBV11-2 and TRBJ1-2; TRBD1 is a possible D gene (6 bases). The CDR3 is made up of 14 amino acids. Trimming stripped 5 bases from V and 6 bases from J, with 16 bases between. Germline V gene lookup returns CDR1 SGHAT and CDR2 FQNNGV. Here the CDR3 DNA reads TGTGCCAGCAGCCCTACTACAGGGATACATGGCTACACCTTC. This sequence encodes CASSPTTGIHGYTF.

By sample fraction, this clone is medium-sized (0.01 to 0.1%). V and J are TRBV5-1 and TRBJ1-2; 10 nucleotides line up with TRBD1. The CDR3 is 14 residues long. The germline V gene encodes CDR1 SGHRS and CDR2 YFSETQ. Trimming at V came to 2 bases and at J to 6 bases, leaving 4 bases not matched to a gene. CDR3 nucleotides: TGCGCCAGCAGCTTCGGTGGGACAGGGGATGGCTACACCTTC. Residues: CASSFGGTGDGYTF.

The rearrangement links TRBV19 to TRBJ1-5; D gene ambiguous. The CDR3 is 13 amino acids. The germline V gene has CDR1 LNHDA and CDR2 SQIVND (reference sequence). The V end was cut by 10 bases, the J end by 5 bases, with 15 bases between. CDR3 sequence (DNA): TGTGCCACCCGGAGGAGGACGGATCAGCCCCAGCATTTT. Translated: CATRRRTDQPQHF.

This clone was picked up one time. A read error is likely, as this CDR3 ends without the conserved phenylalanine or tryptophan. Because the CDR3's place on the DNA is in doubt, the DNA is left out and the CDR3 is given as listed by TCRdb. The chain carries TRBV7-9 and TRBJ1-1; TRBD1 reflects the table's D call only, with no check against the DNA. The germline gives CDR1 SEHNR, CDR2 FQNEAQ (reference sequence). The CDR3 length equals 12 residues, ends included. Here the CDR3 reads CASRPPGQRFFY.

J is TRBJ2-2 and V is TRBV5-6, with unresolved D. CDR3 length equals 14 residues. V was shortened by 1 base and J by 2 bases, with 6 bases between the two germline ends. Germline lookup yields CDR1 SGHDT and CDR2 YYEEEE. CDR3 amino acids: CASSLLFNTGELFF. The CDR3 region has the DNA TGTGCCAGCAGCTTGTTGTTTAACACCGGGGAGCTGTTTTTT.

The V call is TRBV6-1, the J call TRBJ2-2; 10 bases are a match to TRBD2. The V gene's germline CDR1 is MNHNS and CDR2 SASEGT. The CDR3 extends over 16 amino acids. With V trimmed by 1 base and J by 6 bases, 5 bases remained unmatched. The CDR3 protein is CASSEVSGRGAGELFF. The CDR3 DNA is TGTGCCAGCAGTGAAGTGAGCGGGAGGGGAGCCGGGGAGCTGTTTTTT.

CDR3 loop: CASSSLFAGEYEQYF. The CDR3 DNA follows: TGCGCCAGCAGCTCCCTCTTCGCGGGAGAGTACGAGCAGTACTTC. This chain connects TRBV4-1 to TRBJ2-7; TRBD2 aligns across 7 bases. CDR3 size: 15 residues. Germline assignment: CDR1 MGHRA and CDR2 YSYEKL. V shed 5 bases, J shed 4 bases, and the junction held 11 bases outside the gene matches.

The chain combines TRBV29-1 with TRBJ1-3; no definite D call. The CDR3 loop spans 16 amino acids. CDR1 and CDR2 (germline): SQVTM, ANQGSEA. V dropped 4 bases and J dropped 0 bases, with 16 bases sitting between them. The CDR3 loop is CSVADGRPSSGNTIYF. The CDR3 region has the DNA TGCAGCGTTGCGGACGGACGGCCAAGCTCTGGAAACACCATATATTTT. The full variable domain, in which reference TRBV29-1 and TRBJ1-3 provide the parts outside the CDR3, is SAVISQKPSRDICQRGTSLTIQCQVDSQVTMMFWYRQQPGQSLTLIATANQGSEATYESGFVIDKFPISRPNLTFSTLTVSNMSPEDSSIYLCSVADGRPSSGNTIYFGEGSWLTVV.

The chain joins TRBV6-6 to TRBJ1-1, with D perhaps matching TRBD1 (5 bases). V lost 2 bases and J lost 0, with 10 bases in between. CDR3 length: 15 amino acids. Germline lookup yields CDR1 MNHNY and CDR2 SVGAGI (reference sequence). The CDR3 sequence: CASSYGQGLNTEAFF. DNA of the CDR3: TGTGCCAGCAGTTACGGCCAGGGACTGAACACTGAAGCTTTCTTT.

The chain uses TRBV7-8 and TRBJ2-1; 8 positions match TRBD2. This CDR3 contains 15 residues. V lost 4 bases to trimming and J lost 1 base; unmatched junction nucleotides: 3. Germline CDR1 reads SGHVS; CDR2 reads FQNEAQ. The CDR3: CASSSGGISYNEQFF. The CDR3 bases are TGTGCCAGCAGCTCGGGGGGGATATCCTACAATGAGCAGTTCTTC.

The chain uses TRBV4-2 and TRBJ2-1, with 12 nucleotides matching TRBD2. The V segment lost 3 bases and the J segment 8 bases; nucleotides outside the gene matches: 11. The CDR3 runs to 17 residues. Germline assignment: CDR1 LGHNA and CDR2 YNFKEQ. Here the CDR3 reads CASSQSATSGGRDEQFF. CDR3 DNA: TGTGCCAGCAGCCAGAGCGCGACTAGCGGGGGTCGGGATGAGCAGTTCTTC.

This clone was recorded a few times. This sequence joins TRBV29-1 and TRBJ1-4, with 7 bases aligning to TRBD1. V was clipped by 4 bases and J by 12 bases; unmatched bases: 5. The CDR3 is made up of 11 amino acids. CDR1 is SQVTM, CDR2 ANQGSEA, per germline. The CDR3 bases are TGCAGCGTTGGAGACAGGGCGGAACTGTTTTTT. It encodes CSVGDRAELFF.

The chain is built from TRBV7-8 and TRBJ2-7; possible D gene TRBD1, 6 bases. Germline lookup yields CDR1 SGHVS and CDR2 FQNEAQ. The CDR3 is made up of 15 amino acids. V lost 1 base and J 0 bases, leaving 10 bases between the germline ends. The chain's CDR3 is CASSLGTVDSYEQYF. The CDR3, as DNA: TGTGCCAGCAGCTTAGGGACAGTAGACTCCTACGAGCAGTACTTC.

The chain joins TRBV14 to TRBJ2-1, with 7 bases fitting TRBD1. Germline CDR1 and CDR2: SGHDN and FVKESK. This CDR3 contains 15 residues. With 4 bases clipped from V and 1 base from J, the junction kept 4 bases outside the gene matches. The CDR3 loop reads CASSRRQGSYNEQFF. The CDR3 DNA reads as TGTGCCAGCAGCCGCAGACAGGGATCCTACAATGAGCAGTTCTTC.

The CDR3 DNA is TGTGCCAGCACTCGACTAGCGTCCTACAATGAGCAGTTCTTC. Its translation: CASTRLASYNEQFF. J is TRBJ2-1 and V is TRBV6-5; 8 nucleotides align to TRBD2. V was pared by 7 bases and J by 1 base, with 3 bases of the junction left unmatched. The CDR3 is 14 residues long. The germline gives CDR1 MNHEY, CDR2 SVGAGI.